A selection of T cell receptor beta chains follows, all from one sample in a study of cytomegalovirus exposure and HLA in healthy donors. Clones were sequenced by immunoSEQ multiplex PCR, and TCRdb holds only the in-frame ones, with some missing. The sample has about 170,000 clones, 80% to 85% seen once. The specimen was PBMCs. Receptors were obtained from a boy aged 2 to 10 in good health and CMV-seronegative. Each CDR3 is given with its conserved first and last residue. Fields, in order: D gene, clone size, J gene, V gene, CDR3 DNA, CDR3 protein. A D gene is named only where the DNA matches it firmly. Rows may omit the clone size; those that give it use once, few, many or a size class.

d_call: -; clone_size: -; j_call: TRBJ2-1; v_call: TRBV25-1; cdr3_nt: TGTGCCGTACAGGTATTTGCCGGCGGCGAGCAGTTCTTC; cdr3_aa: CAVQVFAGGEQFF
d_call: TRBD1; clone_size: -; j_call: TRBJ1-2; v_call: TRBV7-2; cdr3_nt: TGTGCCAGCAGCTTAGCTCCGGGACAGGGGGCAAGTGGCTACACCTTC; cdr3_aa: CASSLAPGQGASGYTF
d_call: TRBD1; clone_size: -; j_call: TRBJ2-5; v_call: TRBV6-5; cdr3_nt: TGTGCCAGCAGTTACTCGACAGGGGGAGGGAAGACCCAGTACTTC; cdr3_aa: CASSYSTGGGKTQYF
d_call: -; clone_size: -; j_call: TRBJ2-7; v_call: TRBV18; cdr3_nt: TGTGCCAGCTCCCCTGGACTGCCAAGGCTCTACGAGCAGTACTTC; cdr3_aa: CASSPGLPRLYEQYF
d_call: TRBD1; clone_size: -; j_call: TRBJ1-1; v_call: TRBV5-1; cdr3_nt: TGCGCCAGCCGACGACAGGGGATGAACACTGAAGCTTTCTTT; cdr3_aa: CASRRQGMNTEAFF
d_call: -; clone_size: -; j_call: TRBJ1-2; v_call: TRBV11-2; cdr3_nt: TGTGCCAGCAGCTGGGGGGGTCAGCCCTATGGCTACACCTTC; cdr3_aa: CASSWGGQPYGYTF
d_call: TRBD2; clone_size: -; j_call: TRBJ2-3; v_call: TRBV19; cdr3_nt: TGTGCCAGTAGTCCCTTAGCGGGGGGGCCAGATACGCAGTATTTT; cdr3_aa: CASSPLAGGPDTQYF
d_call: -; clone_size: -; j_call: TRBJ1-5; v_call: TRBV2; cdr3_nt: TGTGCCAGCACCGTCGGCGGGGTGGATCAGCCCCAGCATTTT; cdr3_aa: CASTVGGVDQPQHF
d_call: -; clone_size: -; j_call: TRBJ2-7; v_call: TRBV4-1; cdr3_nt: TGCGCCAGCAGCCAAGTTGGAGGGTGGGAGCAGTACTTC; cdr3_aa: CASSQVGGWEQYF
d_call: -; clone_size: -; j_call: TRBJ2-1; v_call: TRBV7-9; cdr3_nt: TGTTCCAGCAGCTTAGATGCCAGGGCGAACTACAATGAGCAGTTCTTC; cdr3_aa: CSSSLDARANYNEQFF
d_call: TRBD1; clone_size: -; j_call: TRBJ2-1; v_call: TRBV30; cdr3_nt: TGTGCCTGGACCGGGACAGGGGTTTCCTACAATGAGCAGTTCTTC; cdr3_aa: CAWTGTGVSYNEQFF
d_call: TRBD2; clone_size: -; j_call: TRBJ2-3; v_call: TRBV6-1; cdr3_nt: TGTGCCAGCAGGAGTCTTAGCGGGGGTTGGGATACGCAGTATTTT; cdr3_aa: CASRSLSGGWDTQYF
d_call: -; clone_size: -; j_call: TRBJ1-1; v_call: TRBV5-1; cdr3_nt: TGCGCCAGCAGCTTAACGACAAACACTGAAGCTTTCTTT; cdr3_aa: CASSLTTNTEAFF
d_call: TRBD1; clone_size: -; j_call: TRBJ2-7; v_call: TRBV7-6; cdr3_nt: TGTGCCAGCAGCTCCGCCGGTCGGACAGGGACCTACGAGCAGTACTTC; cdr3_aa: CASSSAGRTGTYEQYF
d_call: TRBD1; clone_size: -; j_call: TRBJ1-3; v_call: TRBV7-2; cdr3_nt: TGTGCCAGCAGCTTGACAGGGTCTGGAAACACCATATATTTT; cdr3_aa: CASSLTGSGNTIYF
d_call: -; clone_size: -; j_call: TRBJ2-1; v_call: TRBV6-4; cdr3_nt: TGTGCCAGCAGTGACTCCGCCGCGCGGGGCAGGGATGAGCAGTTCTTC; cdr3_aa: CASSDSAARGRDEQFF
d_call: -; clone_size: few; j_call: TRBJ1-2; v_call: TRBV9; cdr3_nt: TGTGCCAGCAGCGTAATCCCAGACAGGCCTGCGGGCTACACCTTC; cdr3_aa: CASSVIPDRPAGYTF
d_call: -; clone_size: -; j_call: TRBJ1-2; v_call: TRBV11-2; cdr3_nt: TGTGCCAGCAGCTTAGAGGCCCCATATGGCTACACCTTC; cdr3_aa: CASSLEAPYGYTF
d_call: TRBD1; clone_size: -; j_call: TRBJ1-2; v_call: TRBV7-9; cdr3_nt: TGTGCCAGCAGCTATAGAGACAGGGGGGGCTACACCTTC; cdr3_aa: CASSYRDRGGYTF
d_call: -; clone_size: -; j_call: TRBJ1-2; v_call: TRBV12-5; cdr3_nt: TGTGCTAGCTCCGCCTCCGGGTACGGCTACACCTTC; cdr3_aa: CASSASGYGYTF
d_call: -; clone_size: -; j_call: TRBJ1-1; v_call: TRBV4-1; cdr3_nt: TGCGCCAGCAGCCCAGGTGGGACAAGTATGAACACTGAAGCTTTCTTT; cdr3_aa: CASSPGGTSMNTEAFF
d_call: TRBD1; clone_size: -; j_call: TRBJ1-2; v_call: TRBV5-6; cdr3_nt: TGTGCCAGCAGCTTGTTACAGGGGGTTCGGGGCTACACCTTC; cdr3_aa: CASSLLQGVRGYTF
d_call: -; clone_size: -; j_call: TRBJ2-3; v_call: TRBV4-1; cdr3_nt: TGCGCCAGCAGCCAAGAGCAAGGGGCAGATACGCAGTATTTT; cdr3_aa: CASSQEQGADTQYF